The 4 T cell receptor beta chains below all came from one sample that was sequenced in a study of T cells in tuberculosis. Time point of the sample: new active TB diagnosis, blood taken before or within 7 days of starting treatment. The repertoire was sequenced with immunoSEQ multiplex PCR; TCRdb's copy has only in-frame clones and lacks some. The sample consists of 25,000 to 35,000 clones, roughly 94% of them appearing once. This sample comprised PBMCs, obtained at tuberculosis diagnosis. These receptors were collected from an adult with tuberculosis.

This clone occurred once. The CDR3 loop is CASSLGDSPESGELFF. The CDR3 nucleotides read TGTGCCAGCAGCTTAGGAGACTCCCCTGAATCCGGGGAGCTGTTTTTT. This chain joins TRBV11-3 and TRBJ2-2; no reliable D call. CDR1 and CDR2 from the germline V gene are SGHNT and YENEEA. The CDR3 totals 16 residues. The germline V and J ends were trimmed by 1 base and 6 bases, with 15 bases remaining between them.

This chain joins TRBV5-1 and TRBJ2-3, with 7 bases fitting TRBD1. The CDR3 extends over 15 amino acids. Germline values: CDR1 SGHRS, CDR2 YFSETQ. J was trimmed by 1 base and V by 4 bases; bases with no gene match: 6. Written as DNA, the CDR3 is TGCGCCAGCAGCGTACAGGGGACCCGCACAGATACGCAGTATTTT. It specifies CASSVQGTRTDTQYF.

This sequence joins TRBV19 and TRBJ2-1; the match to TRBD2 covers 8 bases. Trimming removed 5 bases from V and 6 bases from J; junction bases left unmatched: 0. CDR3 length equals 12 residues. Germline V gene sequence: CDR1 LNHDA, CDR2 SQIVND (reference sequence). For the CDR3, the DNA is TGTGCCAGTAGTCGGGAGGGCAATGAGCAGTTCTTC. Residues: CASSREGNEQFF.

The chain links TRBV19 to TRBJ1-1, with D maybe TRBD1 (6 bases). V was cut by 6 bases and J by 1 base, with 15 bases left in between. The CDR3 has 15 amino acids. Germline CDR1 LNHDA, CDR2 SQIVND (reference sequence). The CDR3 DNA follows: TGTGCCAGTAGCCCAGCGGGGGCAGGGAACACTGAAGCTTTCTTT. It yields the protein CASSPAGAGNTEAFF.